One TCR beta chain is described in this entry. Its antigen is as yet unknown. Relative to the germline gene, one junction end is altered; a read error may explain this. The CDR3 runs 14 residues. The germline V gene encodes CDR1 MGHRA and CDR2 YSYEKL. It was from approximately 22-30 mg of unsorted bulk tissue that RNA and DNA were co-extracted. Samples came from superior, inferior, lateral poles and tumor centre. Over 80% of the cells in every tumor sample were viable tumor cells. These data originate in a study of tumor-infiltrating lymphocytes in primary liver carcinoma. Study in general: Samples returned roughly 3.5 to 7.13 million productive TCRbeta reads, a yield that was similar across tissue types.

A primer in the constant region served to generate TCR beta cDNA from approximately 500 ng of total RNA. Three-round nested multiplex PCR performed with slightly modified ARM-PCR produced the TCR beta libraries. The first two PCR rounds used TRBV1-TRBV30 forward primers with a C-beta reverse primer, around 10 cycles each. TCRdb reanalysed the multiplex PCR reads using MiXCR and keeps one entry per CDR3 protein. The table lists roughly 49,000 distinct CDR3 sequences, less than 75% of them singletons. Broader study findings: Tumor region pairs showed greater overlap than either tumor-adjacent or tumor-blood pairs did.

Sequenced sample: liver tumor tissue from sampling region 5. Indicated subset: tumor region T5, tumor centre. The chain joins TRBV4-1 to TRBJ2-7, with D perhaps matching TRBD2 (5 bases). The receptor was derived from a man between 35 and 55 years old with primary liver carcinoma and hepatitis B virus infection. Written as DNA, the CDR3 is TGCGCCAGCAGACCGGGGTCGAGCCCCTACAAGCAGTACTTC. Protein: CASRPGSSPYKQYF.